This is a list of T cell receptor beta chains from one sample in a study of shared clonotypes between healthy human individuals. The method was immunoSEQ multiplex PCR; TCRdb's version includes in-frame clones alone and lacks a portion of them. The table shows around 1,000,000 clones, with roughly 77% occurring only once. Sequenced sample: memory CD4+ T cells from PBMCs. These receptor sequences come from a young man in good health. Some clones in this sample may be carry-over from other donors' samples. CDR3s include the opening cysteine and the closing phenylalanine or tryptophan. D genes are given only for firm matches. Some rows have no size entry. The others give once, few or many, or a class for an expanded clone.

D,J,V,size,DNA,CDR3
NA,TRBJ2-1,TRBV27,NA,TGTGCCAGCAGTCTAACACACGACTGGGATTTCGACAATGAGCAGTTCTTC,CASSLTHDWDFDNEQFF
NA,TRBJ1-4,TRBV30,NA,TGTGCCTGGAGTGTTTGGGGACGGCGTAATGAAAAACTGTTTTTT,CAWSVWGRRNEKLFF
NA,TRBJ1-2,TRBV11-2,NA,TGTGCCAGCAGCTTAGAAGGTGTGGGCTACACCTTC,CASSLEGVGYTF
TRBD2,TRBJ2-3,TRBV29-1,NA,TGCAGCGTTCGTACTAGCGGTATCACAGATACGCAGTATTTT,CSVRTSGITDTQYF
TRBD2,TRBJ2-7,TRBV6-6,many,TGTGCCAGCAGATCCGGACCCCTAGCGGGATTGGTGCAGTACTTC,CASRSGPLAGLVQYF
NA,TRBJ2-7,TRBV10-3,NA,TGTGCCATCAGTGAGTCGGTCAGGGATCCCTACGAGCAGTACTTC,CAISESVRDPYEQYF
NA,TRBJ1-1,TRBV19,NA,TGTGCCAGTAGGGGAAGGGGAACGGCGAACACTGAAGCTTTCTTT,CASRGRGTANTEAFF
NA,TRBJ2-7,TRBV30,NA,TGTGCCTGGTCCCCCGACGGTCCCGAGCAGTACTTC,CAWSPDGPEQYF
NA,TRBJ1-1,TRBV5-1,once,TGCGCCAGCAGCTTGGGAGAGAACACTGAAGCTTTCTTT,CASSLGENTEAFF
TRBD1,TRBJ2-7,TRBV7-2,few,TGTGCCAGCAGCCTAGGCGGACAGGGAGGCTACGAGCAGTACTTC,CASSLGGQGGYEQYF
NA,TRBJ1-2,TRBV9,once,TGTGCCAGCACCAAGACAGCGATAGCTAACTATGGCTACACCTTC,CASTKTAIANYGYTF
TRBD2,TRBJ2-1,TRBV18,NA,TGTGCCAGCTCACGCTACGGAAGCGGGAGTAACTATGAGCAGTTCTTC,CASSRYGSGSNYEQFF
NA,TRBJ2-7,TRBV4-3,NA,TGCGCCAGCAGCCAAGGGACACTTACCTACGAGCAGTACTTC,CASSQGTLTYEQYF
TRBD1,TRBJ1-1,TRBV28,NA,TGTGCCAGCAGTCCTACCGGGACAGGGTGGACTGAAGCTTTCTTT,CASSPTGTGWTEAFF
TRBD1,TRBJ1-1,TRBV5-1,NA,TGCGCCAGCAGCTTTCTACAGGGGGCTGAAGCTTTCTTT,CASSFLQGAEAFF
TRBD1,TRBJ1-2,TRBV28,many,TGTGCCAGCAGTTTCGCCAGCCCCACAGGGGGCAGGGATGGCTACACCTTC,CASSFASPTGGRDGYTF
NA,TRBJ1-2,TRBV5-4,NA,TGTGCCAGCAGACTTCGGGCAGGGGACGGCTACACCTTC,CASRLRAGDGYTF
NA,TRBJ1-3,TRBV5-1,NA,TGCGCCAGCAGCTTTGGAGGTATTGGAAACACCATATATTTT,CASSFGGIGNTIYF
TRBD2,TRBJ2-7,TRBV27,NA,TGTGCCAGCAGATCCGCCCGTCCAGCGGGAGTCAGGGACGAGCAGTACTTC,CASRSARPAGVRDEQYF
NA,TRBJ1-5,TRBV18,NA,TGTGCCAGCTCCACCTGGCGGGGTCAGCCCCAGCATTTT,CASSTWRGQPQHF
NA,TRBJ1-5,TRBV2,NA,TGTGCCAGCAGGGCCGAGTTAGATCAGCCCCAGCATTTT,CASRAELDQPQHF
NA,TRBJ2-5,TRBV18,NA,TGTGCCAGCTCACCAGGTTGGGGGGATGAGACCCAGTACTTC,CASSPGWGDETQYF
NA,TRBJ2-1,TRBV30,few,TGTGCCTGGAGCACGGGGCTTTACAATGAGCAGTTCTTC,CAWSTGLYNEQFF
NA,TRBJ2-7,TRBV5-4,NA,TGTGCCAGCAGCTTTTGGGGCCGGGGAGTCTACGAGCAGTACTTC,CASSFWGRGVYEQYF
TRBD1,TRBJ2-4,TRBV5-5,NA,TGTGCCAGCAGCTTTCTGGCAGGACAGGGGAACATTCAGTACTTC,CASSFLAGQGNIQYF
NA,TRBJ2-3,TRBV9,NA,TGTGCCAGCAGCGTTGGCCCCCTTGGGGACACAGATACGCAGTATTTT,CASSVGPLGDTDTQYF